The clone carrying this TCR beta chain was detected only a few times. Its antigen is not known. Vbeta (60) and Jbeta (13) primers were used in the PCR. Sequencing was performed with immunoSEQ multiplex PCR; in TCRdb, only in-frame clones are kept and a portion is missing. The repertoire holds about 94,000 clones, 7.6% seen once, with 2% to 2.5% in the top ten. The entry originates in a study of cytomegalovirus exposure and HLA in healthy donors. Study observations and caveats: In a later analysis, a missense DCLRE1C variant was linked to TCR beta V- and J-gene trimming. Researchers counted over 150 TCR beta chains as cytomegalovirus-associated. Reported findings show TCR beta sequences accurately forecast HLA-A and HLA-B alleles in most subjects. TCR beta sequences numbering 15,000 to 20,000 were associated with HLA alleles at 0.05 false discovery rate in a later analysis.

Per the germline V gene, CDR1 is KGHSH and CDR2 is LQKENI. V was cut by 3 bases and J by 12 bases, with 21 bases left in between. The CDR3 contains 14 residues. This TCR was recovered from a man aged 50 to 59 in good health and CMV-seronegative. Source material: PBMCs. This chain connects TRBV18 to TRBJ2-7; TRBD2 is a possible D gene (5 bases). The CDR3 coding sequence is TGTGCCAGCTCACCGGCCTCGGGGAGCGAGAGGATGTACTTC. Its translation: CASSPASGSERMYF.